This TCR beta chain was found in a study of T cell responses to AZD1222 COVID-19 vaccine. V lost 0 bases to trimming and J lost 2 bases; unmatched junction nucleotides: 4. In germline, CDR1 is SGHNT, CDR2 YENEEA. The CDR3 has 16 residues. The method was immunoSEQ multiplex PCR; TCRdb's version includes in-frame clones alone and lacks a portion of them. Found here are 120,000 or so clones, 84% of them singletons; the top ten hold about 25%. The chain has TRBV11-3 and TRBJ2-1; 7 bases fit TRBD2. The material was peripheral blood, obtained 28 days after the second AZD1222 dose. The TCR originated in an adult who received the AZD1222 COVID-19 vaccine. CDR3 protein: CASSLEGGSPYNEQFF. CDR3 coding DNA: TGTGCCAGCAGCTTAGAAGGCGGGAGCCCCTACAATGAGCAGTTCTTC.